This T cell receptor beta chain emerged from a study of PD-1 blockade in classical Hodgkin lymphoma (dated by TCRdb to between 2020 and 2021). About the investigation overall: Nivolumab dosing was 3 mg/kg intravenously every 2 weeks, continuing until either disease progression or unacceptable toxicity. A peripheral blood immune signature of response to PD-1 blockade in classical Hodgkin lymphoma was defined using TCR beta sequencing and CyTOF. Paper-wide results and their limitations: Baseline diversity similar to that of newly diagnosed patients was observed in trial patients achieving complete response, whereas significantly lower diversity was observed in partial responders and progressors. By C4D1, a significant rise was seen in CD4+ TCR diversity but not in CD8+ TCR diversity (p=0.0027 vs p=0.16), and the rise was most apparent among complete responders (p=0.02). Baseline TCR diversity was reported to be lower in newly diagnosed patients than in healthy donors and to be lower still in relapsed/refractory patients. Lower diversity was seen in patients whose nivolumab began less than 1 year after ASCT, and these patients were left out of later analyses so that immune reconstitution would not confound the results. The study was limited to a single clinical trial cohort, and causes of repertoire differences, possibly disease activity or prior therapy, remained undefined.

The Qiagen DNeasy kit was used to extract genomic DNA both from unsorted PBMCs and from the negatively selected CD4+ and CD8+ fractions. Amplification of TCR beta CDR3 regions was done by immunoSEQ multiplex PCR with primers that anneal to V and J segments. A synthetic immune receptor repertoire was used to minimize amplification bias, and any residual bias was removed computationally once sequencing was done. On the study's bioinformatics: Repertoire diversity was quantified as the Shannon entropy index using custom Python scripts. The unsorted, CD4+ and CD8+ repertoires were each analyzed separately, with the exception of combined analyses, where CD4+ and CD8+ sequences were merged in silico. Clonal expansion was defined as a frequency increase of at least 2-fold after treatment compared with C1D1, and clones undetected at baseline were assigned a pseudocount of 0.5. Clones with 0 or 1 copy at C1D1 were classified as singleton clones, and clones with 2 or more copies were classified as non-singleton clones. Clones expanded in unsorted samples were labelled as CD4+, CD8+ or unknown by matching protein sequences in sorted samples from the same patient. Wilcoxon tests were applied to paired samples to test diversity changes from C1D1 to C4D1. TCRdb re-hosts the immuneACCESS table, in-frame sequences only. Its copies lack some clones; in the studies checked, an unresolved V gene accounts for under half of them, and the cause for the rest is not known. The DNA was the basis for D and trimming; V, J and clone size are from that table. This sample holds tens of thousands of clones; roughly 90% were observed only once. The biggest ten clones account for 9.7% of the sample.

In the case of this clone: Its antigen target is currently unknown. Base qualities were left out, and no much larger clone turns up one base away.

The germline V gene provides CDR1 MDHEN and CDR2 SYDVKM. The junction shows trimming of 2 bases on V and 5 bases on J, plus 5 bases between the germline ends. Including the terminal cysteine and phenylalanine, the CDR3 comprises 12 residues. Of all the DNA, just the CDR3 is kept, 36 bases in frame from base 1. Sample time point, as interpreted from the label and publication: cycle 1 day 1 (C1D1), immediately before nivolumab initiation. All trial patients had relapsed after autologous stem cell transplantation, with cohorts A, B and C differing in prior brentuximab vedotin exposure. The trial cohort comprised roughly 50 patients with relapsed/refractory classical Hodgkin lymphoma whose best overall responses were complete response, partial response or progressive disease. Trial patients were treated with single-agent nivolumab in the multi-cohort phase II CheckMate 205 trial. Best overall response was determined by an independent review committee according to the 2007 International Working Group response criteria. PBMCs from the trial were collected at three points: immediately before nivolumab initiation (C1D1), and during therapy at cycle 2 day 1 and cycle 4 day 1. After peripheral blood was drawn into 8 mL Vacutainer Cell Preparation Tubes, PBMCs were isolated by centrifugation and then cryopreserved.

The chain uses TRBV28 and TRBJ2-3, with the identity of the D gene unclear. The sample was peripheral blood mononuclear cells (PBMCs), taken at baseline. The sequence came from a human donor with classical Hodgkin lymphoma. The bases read TGTGCCAGCAGTTTAGTCCAAGATACGCAGTATTTT. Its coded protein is CASSLVQDTQYF.